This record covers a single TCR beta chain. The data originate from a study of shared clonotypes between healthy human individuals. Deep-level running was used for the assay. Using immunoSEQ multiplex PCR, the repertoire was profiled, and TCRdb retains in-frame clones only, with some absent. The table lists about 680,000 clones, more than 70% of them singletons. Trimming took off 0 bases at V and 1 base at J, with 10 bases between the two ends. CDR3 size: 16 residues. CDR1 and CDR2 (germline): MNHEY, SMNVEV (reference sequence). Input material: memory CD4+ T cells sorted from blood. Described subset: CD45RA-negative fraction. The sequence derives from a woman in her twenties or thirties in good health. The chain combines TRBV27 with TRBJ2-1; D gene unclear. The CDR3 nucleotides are TGTGCCAGCAGTTTATCGAGAGGCGGTTCCTACAATGAGCAGTTCTTC. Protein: CASSLSRGGSYNEQFF.